The next 10 T cell receptor beta chains were all read from a single sample in a study of T cells in localized non-small cell lung cancer. Sequencing used immunoSEQ multiplex PCR; TCRdb keeps in-frame clones, though not all of them. Of thousands of clones listed, 30% to 45% are singletons. Specimen: lung tumor tissue, collected before any cancer treatment. The receptors stem from a male donor aged 60 or older with stage I squamous cell lung carcinoma.

J is TRBJ1-2 and V is TRBV18, with D hard to call. From germline, CDR1 is KGHSH and CDR2 LQKENI. CDR3 length: 12 amino acids. Trimming took 6 bases from V and 1 from J, leaving 6 bases between them. The CDR3, as DNA: TGTGCCAGCTCTCCGGTTAACTATGGCTACACCTTC. Its translation is CASSPVNYGYTF.

By frequency in the sample, this clone is medium-sized (0.01 to 0.1%). The rearrangement uses TRBV7-2 and TRBJ1-1, with D unclear. Germline V CDR1 and CDR2: SGHTA, FQGNSA. The CDR3 spans 13 residues. V shed 2 bases and J shed 3 bases, with 7 bases lying between them. The CDR3 loop is CASSLRLDTEAFF. CDR3 bases: TGTGCCAGCAGCTTAAGATTGGACACTGAAGCTTTCTTT.

By sample share, this clone is medium-sized. The genes are TRBV6-8 and TRBJ2-2; D perhaps matches TRBD1 (5 bases). Looked up from germline, CDR1 is MNHGY and CDR2 is SAAAGT. The CDR3 extends over 13 amino acids. Trimming shortened V by 10 bases and J by 1 base, and 10 bases separated the two germline ends. CDR3 residues: CAIVRVNTGELFF. In DNA form, the CDR3 reads TGTGCCATAGTCAGGGTGAACACCGGGGAGCTGTTTTTT.

This chain links TRBV15 with TRBJ2-1; 8 bases match TRBD2. CDR1 and CDR2 from the germline V gene are LNHNV and YYDKDF (reference sequence). The CDR3 spans 19 residues. With 4 bases clipped from V and 4 bases from J, the junction kept 18 bases outside the gene matches. The CDR3 spells CATSNQGPGTSLKYNEQFF. Here the CDR3 DNA reads TGTGCCACCAGCAATCAGGGACCTGGGACTAGTTTGAAGTACAATGAGCAGTTCTTC.

The rearrangement joins TRBV7-2 to TRBJ1-1; 9 bases align to TRBD1. The junction had 9 bases not matched to a gene; V was cut back by 5 bases and J by 8 bases. The CDR3 sequence is 14 residues long. Per germline, CDR1 SGHTA and CDR2 FQGNSA. CDR3 nucleotide sequence: TGTGCCAGCAGCCTACAGGGGGCGAGTGGGGAAGCTTTCTTT. Its protein product is CASSLQGASGEAFF.

V is TRBV18 and J is TRBJ2-2, with D uncertain. The CDR3 has 17 residues. Germline loops: CDR1 KGHSH, CDR2 LQKENI. V was clipped by 3 bases and J by 0 bases, with 14 bases between them. CDR3 loop: CASSPQEWVSNTGELFF. DNA of the CDR3: TGTGCCAGCTCACCCCAGGAGTGGGTATCGAACACCGGGGAGCTGTTTTTT. Full variable domain (remainder filled in from reference TRBV18 and TRBJ2-2): NAGVMQNPRHLVRRRGQEARLRCSPMKGHSHVYWYRQLPEEGLKFMVYLQKENIIDESGMPKERFSAEFPKEGPSILRIQQVVRGDSAAYFCASSPQEWVSNTGELFFGEGSRLTVL.

The rearrangement uses TRBV19 and TRBJ2-3; D unresolved. The CDR3 consists of 15 residues. Trimming took 7 bases from V and 2 from J, leaving 16 bases between them. Germline loops: CDR1 LNHDA, CDR2 SQIVND (reference sequence). This CDR3 reads CASNQIDGYTDTQYF. The DNA of the CDR3 is TGTGCCAGTAACCAGATCGACGGGTACACAGATACGCAGTATTTT.

The table lists this clone with many counts. The genes are TRBV6-8 and TRBJ2-5; unclear D gene. The CDR3 runs 13 residues. Germline V gene sequence: CDR1 MNHGY, CDR2 SAAAGT. V was shortened by 6 bases and J by 5 bases, with 13 bases between the two germline ends. This chain's CDR3 is CASSPRQTETQYF. CDR3 bases: TGTGCCAGCAGCCCTCGGCAGACGGAGACCCAGTACTTC.

The chain has TRBV19 and TRBJ2-7; TRBD1 matches 7 bases. V lost 10 bases and J lost 4; bases outside the gene matches: 10. CDR1 is LNHDA and CDR2 is SQIVND in the germline V gene (reference sequence). The CDR3 is 13 residues long. CDR3 in DNA: TGTGCCACTTCACCGGGACAGCTATACGAGCAGTACTTC. Translation: CATSPGQLYEQYF.

This clone was found a few times. J is TRBJ2-3 and V is TRBV6-8, with D perhaps matching TRBD1 (6 bases). The V gene's germline CDR1 is MNHGY and CDR2 SAAAGT. The CDR3 totals 14 residues. V lost 6 bases and J 2 bases, leaving 12 bases between the germline ends. This chain's CDR3 is CASSRTVHTDTQYF. CDR3 coding DNA: TGTGCCAGCAGCCGGACAGTCCACACAGATACGCAGTATTTT.